The 21 T cell receptor beta chains below all came from one sample that was sequenced in a study of Graves' ophthalmopathy and Graves' hyperthyroidism. The sequenced template was RNA, covering the TCR beta CDR3 region. Investigators did first-round RT-PCR with HTBI primers, then second-round multiplex PCR. TCRdb redid the calling of the multiplex PCR reads with MiXCR, one entry per CDR3 protein. The sample includes 350,000 to 400,000 distinct CDR3 sequences, 15% seen only once; the top ten take roughly 7%. The sample comprised peripheral blood. These receptors were obtained from a woman under 30 with stable Graves' hyperthyroidism.

This clonotype was observed at least ten times. This chain uses TRBV12-3 or TRBV12-4 with TRBJ2-5; 8 nucleotides agree with TRBD1. The V segment lost 6 bases and the J segment 4 bases; nucleotides outside the gene matches: 13. CDR3 size: 16 residues. The CDR3 nucleotides read TGTGCCAGCAGCCAAGCAGGGGGCGATTGGGTAGAGACCCAGTACTTC. This gives the protein CASSQAGGDWVETQYF.

In this sample, this clonotype turned up many times. The V gene is TRBV5-6, the J gene TRBJ2-5, with 15 bases aligning to TRBD2. The CDR3 is 17 amino acids. J gave up 1 base and V 3 bases, and 4 bases lay outside the gene matches. The germline V gene encodes CDR1 SGHDT and CDR2 YYEEEE. The CDR3 reads CASSWGTSGGFQETQYF. The DNA of the CDR3 is TGTGCCAGCAGCTGGGGGACTAGCGGGGGGTTCCAAGAGACCCAGTACTTC.

V gene TRBV5-1 combines with J gene TRBJ2-7, with 7 bases lining up with TRBD1. V dropped 4 bases and J dropped 3; count of bases not matched to a gene: 10. There are 15 residues in the CDR3. Germline V lookup: CDR1 SGHRS, CDR2 YFSETQ. The CDR3 here is CASSGGQGVYYEQYF. In DNA form, the CDR3 reads TGCGCCAGCAGCGGGGGCCAGGGGGTGTACTACGAGCAGTACTTC.

This clonotype was counted between two and nine times. V gene TRBV2 combines with J gene TRBJ1-2; 7 bases agree with TRBD1. J lost 2 bases, V lost 8 bases, and 8 bases had no gene match. Germline loops: CDR1 SNHLY, CDR2 FYNNEI. This CDR3 is built from 14 residues. The CDR3 DNA reads as TGTGCCAGCGCGGAGGGACAGATGAACTATGGCTACACCTTC. Amino acids: CASAEGQMNYGYTF.

The rearrangement joins TRBV5-1 to TRBJ1-6, with TRBD1 matching 9 bases. Germline V lookup: CDR1 SGHRS, CDR2 YFSETQ. Trimming cost V 0 bases and J 10 bases; bases outside gene matches: 14. This CDR3 spans 18 amino acids. The CDR3 protein is CASSLESTGGTRSSPLHF. The CDR3, as DNA: TGCGCCAGCAGCTTGGAGTCGACAGGGGGTACCCGATCCTCACCCCTCCACTTT.

On this clonotype itself: This is likely a read error, given that the CDR3 carries no conserved phenylalanine or tryptophan at its end. The chain carries TRBV30 and TRBJ1-1; D remains unclear. The CDR3 length is 13 residues. Germline-derived CDR1 and CDR2 are GTSNPN and SVGIG (reference sequence). V was clipped by 4 bases and J by 7 bases, with 16 bases between them. Written as DNA, the CDR3 is TGTGCCTGGAAAGCCCCCGAACCCGATGAAGCTTTCTCT. The encoded protein is CAWKAPEPDEAFS.

This clonotype was picked up many times. V is TRBV6-6 and J is TRBJ1-5, with D perhaps TRBD1 (5 bases). Germline CDR1 and CDR2: MNHNY and SVGAGI (reference sequence). Trimming removed 6 bases from V and 0 bases from J, with 27 bases in between. This CDR3 region has 20 residues. CDR3 nucleotide sequence: TGTGCCAGCAGACGGCGATCAATTGCAACAGGTTTCCATAGCAATCAGCCCCAGCATTTT. Translation: CASRRRSIATGFHSNQPQHF.

There are many counts of this clonotype. The chain's CDR3 is CASRLDRDAFF. CDR3 bases: TGTGCCAGCAGACTTGACAGGGACGCTTTCTTT. The chain employs TRBV12-3 or TRBV12-4 and TRBJ1-1; TRBD1 aligns across 7 bases. The V segment lost 6 bases and the J segment 11 bases; nucleotides outside the gene matches: 6. CDR3 length: 11 residues.

This clonotype appeared many times. Here the CDR3 omits its conserved ending phenylalanine or tryptophan, so a read error is the likely source. V usage is TRBV11-2 and J usage is TRBJ1-1, with unresolved D. The V gene lost 2 bases and the J gene lost 2 bases, with 6 bases spanning the gap. From germline, CDR1 is SGHAT and CDR2 FQNNGV. The length of the CDR3 is 13 residues. The CDR3 region is CASSLKGNTEAFL. The CDR3 region has the DNA TGTGCCAGCAGCTTAAAGGGAAACACTGAAGCTTTCCTT.

Many counts were recorded for this clonotype. The V gene is TRBV7-3, the J gene TRBJ2-2, with D uncertain. Germline V CDR1 and CDR2: SGHTA, FQGTGA. This CDR3 has 16 residues. The V end lost 5 bases, the J end lost 4 bases, and 17 bases lay between the germline ends. CDR3 nucleotide sequence: TGTGCCAGCAGCCTACGGATGTCCACGGTCACCGGGGAGCTGTTTTTT. Amino acids: CASSLRMSTVTGELFF.

Note on this clonotype: A clone one base away is much larger, so this may be a read error. The chain uses TRBV28 and TRBJ1-1, with D hard to call. The CDR3 loop spans 12 amino acids. Germline V gives CDR1 MDHEN, CDR2 SYDVKM. In DNA, the CDR3 is TGTGCCAGCAGGCCATTTACCACTGAAGCTTGCTTT. Residues: CASRPFTTEACF.

The sample holds many counts of this clonotype. The chain carries TRBV6-1 and TRBJ2-7; no firm D call. V was shortened by 6 bases and J by 4 bases, with 22 bases between the two germline ends. This CDR3 is 16 amino acids long. In germline, CDR1 is MNHNS, CDR2 SASEGT. The CDR3 coding sequence is TGTGCCAGCAGCCGAACTCGGGCCACGGTCTTATACGAGCAGTACTTC. Translated, it gives CASSRTRATVLYEQYF.

This clonotype appeared many times. This chain joins TRBV10-3 and TRBJ2-7; D is perhaps TRBD1 or TRBD2 (5 bases each). The CDR3 covers 14 residues. Germline CDR1 ENHRY, CDR2 SYGVKD. Trimming took 2 bases from V and 2 from J, leaving 10 bases between them. The CDR3 nucleotides are TGTGCCATCAGTGAGGGGCAGGGACCCTACGAGCAGTACTTC. This encodes CAISEGQGPYEQYF.

The rearrangement uses TRBV20-1 and TRBJ1-2; 8 bases fit TRBD1. The CDR3 is 13 amino acids. V was clipped by 3 bases and J by 5 bases; unmatched bases: 5. Germline V CDR1 and CDR2: DFQATT, SNEGSKA (reference sequence). This CDR3 reads CSARDRAAYGYTF. CDR3 coding DNA: TGCAGTGCTAGGGACAGGGCCGCTTATGGCTACACCTTC.

Concerning this clonotype: A much bigger clone sits one base away, suggesting this may be a read error. This chain uses TRBV29-1 with TRBJ1-2; D possibly corresponds to TRBD1 (5 bases). This CDR3 comprises 14 residues. CDR1 is SQVTM, CDR2 ANQGSEA, per germline. The CDR3 DNA follows: TGCAGCGTTTGGGCGGCAGGGCAAAGCTCGGGCTTCACCTTC. Amino acids: CSVWAAGQSSGFTF. The full variable domain, completed using reference TRBV29-1 and TRBJ1-2, is SAVISQKPSRDICQRGTSLTIQCQVDSQVTMMFWYRQQPGQSLTLIATANQGSEATYESGFVIDKFPISRPNLTFSTLTVSNMSPEDSSIYLCSVWAAGQSSGFTFGSGTRLTVV.

This clonotype was seen at least ten times. The rearrangement joins TRBV24-1 to TRBJ1-2, with D unclear. V was trimmed by 5 bases and J by 1 base, leaving 7 bases between them. CDR3 length: 13 residues. The V gene's germline CDR1 is KGHDR and CDR2 SFDVKD. The CDR3 bases are TGTGCCACCAGTGTCGGGGATAACTATGGCTACACCTTC. Translation gives CATSVGDNYGYTF.

This clonotype was detected ten times or more. This chain connects TRBV20-1 to TRBJ1-5; D is ambiguous. The CDR3 loop spans 14 amino acids. Per the germline V gene, CDR1 is DFQATT and CDR2 is SNEGSKA (reference sequence). Trimming shortened V by 1 base and J by 1 base, and 8 bases separated the two germline ends. CDR3 bases: TGCAGTGCTAGAGCGCGTATGAGCAATCAGCCCCAGCATTTT. As protein: CSARARMSNQPQHF.

This clonotype was observed a few times. One end of the junction is discordant with germline, which a read error may explain. The chain has TRBV29-1 and TRBJ1-2; 9 nucleotides align to TRBD1. The CDR3 covers 15 residues. Germline CDR1 SQVTM, CDR2 ANQGSEA. DNA of the CDR3: TGCAGCGTTGAAGCGGGACAGGGTCCAGACTATGACTACACCTTC. Protein: CSVEAGQGPDYDYTF.

This clonotype has only a few counts. Here the CDR3 DNA reads TGTGCCAGCAGCTTAGCCCTGGGACAAGGGAGGATCTCCTATAATTCACCCCTCCACTTT. The encoded protein is CASSLALGQGRISYNSPLHF. The rearrangement joins TRBV7-2 to TRBJ1-6, with a possible D match to TRBD1 (6 bases). CDR3 length: 20 residues. Germline V CDR1 and CDR2: SGHTA, FQGNSA. V lost 0 bases to trimming and J lost 0 bases, with 18 bases between them.

The CDR3 loop reads CASSVPRGLDNTEAFF. The CDR3 DNA follows: TGTGCCAGTAGTGTACCCAGGGGGCTGGATAATACTGAAGCTTTCTTT. This chain uses TRBV19 with TRBJ1-1; 8 nucleotides agree with TRBD1. Germline trimming cut 5 bases from V and 5 bases from J; bases unmatched to any gene: 13. Germline V gives CDR1 LNHDA, CDR2 SQIVND (reference sequence). This CDR3 is built from 16 residues.

This clonotype was recorded at least ten times. The chain combines TRBV6-5 with TRBJ1-2; 7 bases line up with TRBD1. The CDR3 totals 17 residues. The germline CDR1 and CDR2 sequences are MNHEY and SVGAGI. The J segment lost 4 bases and the V segment lost 0 bases, leaving 11 bases of the junction unmatched. DNA of the CDR3: TGTGCCAGCAGTTACTCGGGCGGGGCAGGGGGACCCTATGGCTACACCTTC. Translated, it gives CASSYSGGAGGPYGYTF.